Below, 28 T cell receptor beta chains from the same sample are listed, as sequenced in a study of cytomegalovirus exposure and HLA in healthy donors. PCR involved 60 Vbeta and 13 Jbeta primers. Produced via immunoSEQ multiplex PCR; TCRdb's table is partial and in-frame only. Of approximately 140,000 clones listed, 82% are singletons. Sequencing used PBMCs. Receptors were obtained from a male donor in good health and CMV-seronegative.

This chain joins TRBV19 and TRBJ2-2; D call uncertain. Germline-derived CDR1 and CDR2 are LNHDA and SQIVND (reference sequence). This CDR3 is 13 amino acids long. The ends were cut back, 6 bases at V and 2 bases at J, with 7 bases in the middle. In DNA, the CDR3 is TGTGCCAGTAGCTTAGCAAACACCGGGGAGCTGTTTTTT. Translated: CASSLANTGELFF.

The chain joins TRBV13 to TRBJ2-7; 12 bases line up with TRBD2. The germline V gene has CDR1 PRHDT and CDR2 FYEKMQ (reference sequence). Trimming removed 5 bases from V and 6 bases from J; junction bases left unmatched: 14. There are 17 residues in the CDR3. This chain's CDR3 is CASSPLPLAGGLSEQYF. The CDR3 DNA sequence: TGTGCCAGCAGCCCTCTGCCCCTAGCGGGAGGGCTGAGCGAGCAGTACTTC. The whole variable domain, remainder taken from reference TRBV13 and TRBJ2-7, is AAGVIQSPRHLIKEKRETATLKCYPIPRHDTVYWYQQGPGQDPQFLISFYEKMQSDKGSIPDRFSAQQFSDYHSELNMSSLELGDSALYFCASSPLPLAGGLSEQYFGPGTRLTVT.

The chain couples TRBV15 to TRBJ2-6; 7 nucleotides align to TRBD1. Unmatched junction bases numbered 9, after V lost 9 bases and J lost 1 base. This CDR3 is 16 amino acids long. Germline CDR1 and CDR2: LNHNV and YYDKDF (reference sequence). In DNA form, the CDR3 reads TGTGCCACGGCAGAGGGGGCTGGGTCTGGGGCCAACGTCCTGACTTTC. Translating gives CATAEGAGSGANVLTF.

The chain links TRBV6-5 to TRBJ2-3; D not resolved. V gave up 3 bases and J gave up 2 bases, with 12 bases separating them. Per the germline V gene, CDR1 is MNHEY and CDR2 is SVGAGI. This CDR3 comprises 15 residues. The CDR3 loop reads CASSYNPTYTDTQYF. In DNA, the CDR3 is TGTGCCAGCAGTTATAACCCAACTTACACAGATACGCAGTATTTT.

In DNA, the CDR3 is TGTGCCAGCAGTTTCAGACTAGACACCTCAGATACGCAGTATTTT. Its translation: CASSFRLDTSDTQYF. V is TRBV7-9 and J is TRBJ2-3, with TRBD2 as a possible D gene (6 bases). The CDR3 loop spans 15 amino acids. Germline-derived CDR1 and CDR2 are SEHNR and FQNEAQ (reference sequence). V gave up 6 bases and J gave up 4 bases, with 17 bases separating them. The full variable domain, rest sourced from reference TRBV7-9 and TRBJ2-3, is DTGVSQNPRHKITKRGQNVTFRCDPISEHNRLYWYRQTLGQGPEFLTYFQNEAQLEKSRLLSDRFSAERPKGSFSTLEIQRTEQGDSAMYLCASSFRLDTSDTQYFGPGTRLTVL.

This chain connects TRBV15 to TRBJ2-3; D may be TRBD2 (7 bases). V was shortened by 3 bases and J by 2 bases, with 18 bases between the two germline ends. Looked up from germline, CDR1 is LNHNV and CDR2 is YYDKDF (reference sequence). The CDR3 has 17 residues. The CDR3 is CATSRGPGGGLTDTQYF. The CDR3 region has the DNA TGTGCCACCAGCAGGGGACCTGGGGGGGGCCTCACAGATACGCAGTATTTT.

This clone has a handful of counts. The gene calls are TRBV7-3 and TRBJ2-3; 7 nucleotides line up with TRBD2. This CDR3 spans 18 amino acids. V lost 4 bases and J lost 4; bases outside the gene matches: 17. Germline CDR1 reads SGHTA; CDR2 reads FQGTGA. DNA of the CDR3: TGTGCCAGCAGCTCCAGTCGGGCCCGGCCGGGGGGTCCAGATACGCAGTATTTT. As protein: CASSSSRARPGGPDTQYF.

The CDR3 nucleotides read TGTGCCAGCAGCCAAGATATGATTAGCGGGACTAGCACAGATACGCAGTATTTT. This codes for CASSQDMISGTSTDTQYF. The chain joins TRBV4-2 to TRBJ2-3; the match to TRBD2 covers 8 bases. The V segment lost 0 bases and the J segment 0 bases; nucleotides outside the gene matches: 8. This CDR3 is 18 amino acids long. Germline V gene lookup returns CDR1 LGHNA and CDR2 YNFKEQ.

This clone came up once. Here the CDR3 reads CASSTGTAQNQPQHF. Here the CDR3 DNA reads TGTGCCAGCAGCACCGGGACAGCGCAAAATCAGCCCCAGCATTTT. This chain connects TRBV7-9 to TRBJ1-5; 7 nucleotides line up with TRBD1. V lost 5 bases and J lost 4; bases outside the gene matches: 8. The CDR3 sequence is 15 residues long. Germline CDR1 SEHNR, CDR2 FQNEAQ (reference sequence).

The chain combines TRBV28 with TRBJ2-1, with D perhaps TRBD2 (6 bases). Trimming removed 4 bases at V and 8 bases at J, with 18 bases between. The CDR3 extends over 15 amino acids. Germline CDR1 is MDHEN and CDR2 is SYDVKM. CDR3 nucleotides: TGTGCCAGCAGTTCCGGGACCCACGGAGGGGATGAGCAGTTCTTC. It encodes CASSSGTHGGDEQFF.

The chain uses TRBV25-1 and TRBJ2-7; TRBD1 aligns across 7 bases. CDR3 length equals 15 residues. CDR1 is MGHDK, CDR2 SYGVNS, per germline. V shed 6 bases, J shed 0 bases, and the junction held 8 bases outside the gene matches. For the CDR3, the DNA is TGTGCCAGCAGCCAGACAGGGTCTAGCTCCTACGAGCAGTACTTC. Its translation is CASSQTGSSSYEQYF.

This chain uses TRBV27 with TRBJ2-1, with a tentative D call TRBD2 (6 bases). Germline CDR1 MNHEY, CDR2 SMNVEV (reference sequence). The ends were cut back, 3 bases at V and 7 bases at J, with 13 bases in the middle. The CDR3 is made up of 14 amino acids. The CDR3 DNA follows: TGTGCCAGCAGTTTTTTTGGGAGGATGAATGAGCAGTTCTTC. Protein: CASSFFGRMNEQFF.

The rearrangement uses TRBV10-3 and TRBJ2-5, with TRBD2 matching 7 bases. Unmatched junction bases numbered 8, after V lost 0 bases and J lost 1 base. From germline, CDR1 is ENHRY and CDR2 SYGVKD. The CDR3 loop spans 17 amino acids. In nucleotides, the CDR3 is TGTGCCATCAGTGAGTCCGAAGCGGGAAGATTCCAAGAGACCCAGTACTTC. It translates to CAISESEAGRFQETQYF.

The sample holds a few counts of this clone. The chain couples TRBV4-1 to TRBJ2-6, with 7 positions matching TRBD2. The germline CDR1 and CDR2 sequences are MGHRA and YSYEKL. The CDR3 is 17 residues long. J lost 2 bases, V lost 8 bases, and 12 bases had no gene match. CDR3 in amino acids: CASCYDAGATGANVLTF. The DNA of the CDR3 is TGCGCCAGCTGCTATGATGCGGGAGCTACTGGGGCCAACGTCCTGACTTTC.

The V call is TRBV6-1, the J call TRBJ1-3, with 8 bases lining up with TRBD1. This CDR3 is 16 amino acids long. The V segment lost 4 bases and the J segment 4 bases; nucleotides outside the gene matches: 9. Germline loops: CDR1 MNHNS, CDR2 SASEGT. CDR3 coding DNA: TGTGCCAGCAGTGGCCTCGGACAGGGCCCGGGAAACACCATATATTTT. It is translated as CASSGLGQGPGNTIYF.

This clone was recorded once. The chain uses TRBV18 and TRBJ1-2; possibly TRBD1 for D (5 bases). Germline V lookup: CDR1 KGHSH, CDR2 LQKENI. The CDR3 spans 14 residues. V gave up 6 bases and J gave up 4 bases, with 15 bases separating them. The CDR3 DNA sequence: TGTGCCAGCTCCGTCCTGGACAACCTCTATGGCTACACCTTC. It encodes CASSVLDNLYGYTF.

The V call is TRBV13, the J call TRBJ2-7; no clear D. The ends were cut back, 5 bases at V and 5 bases at J, with 13 bases in the middle. CDR1 and CDR2 from the germline V gene are PRHDT and FYEKMQ (reference sequence). CDR3 size: 13 residues. The CDR3 loop reads CASSPESQHEQYF. The CDR3 coding sequence is TGTGCCAGCAGCCCCGAGAGTCAACACGAGCAGTACTTC. Complete variable domain (other parts from reference TRBV13 and TRBJ2-7): AAGVIQSPRHLIKEKRETATLKCYPIPRHDTVYWYQQGPGQDPQFLISFYEKMQSDKGSIPDRFSAQQFSDYHSELNMSSLELGDSALYFCASSPESQHEQYFGPGTRLTVT.

The rearrangement joins TRBV7-8 to TRBJ2-2; 10 nucleotides match TRBD2. The junction had 3 bases not matched to a gene; V was cut back by 4 bases and J by 4 bases. The CDR3 consists of 15 residues. Looked up from germline, CDR1 is SGHVS and CDR2 is FQNEAQ. CDR3 sequence reads: CASSSLAGVTGELFF. DNA of the CDR3: TGTGCCAGCAGCTCTCTAGCGGGAGTCACCGGGGAGCTGTTTTTT.

This sequence joins TRBV5-1 and TRBJ2-7, with D tentatively TRBD2 (5 bases). Germline V gene lookup returns CDR1 SGHRS and CDR2 YFSETQ. The length of the CDR3 is 15 residues. Trimming stripped 0 bases from V and 3 bases from J, with 13 bases between. CDR3 DNA: TGCGCCAGCAGCTTGGGGGTTTGGGGAGACTACGAGCAGTACTTC. It translates to CASSLGVWGDYEQYF.

This chain connects TRBV7-9 to TRBJ2-5, with D tentatively TRBD2 (6 bases). Germline V gene lookup returns CDR1 SEHNR and CDR2 FQNEAQ (reference sequence). With 5 bases removed from V and 3 bases from J, the gap between germline ends came to 13 bases. The CDR3 covers 14 residues. CDR3: CASSHREREETQYF. The DNA for the CDR3 is TGTGCCAGCAGCCATAGGGAGCGGGAAGAGACCCAGTACTTC. Full variable domain (missing parts from reference TRBV7-9 and TRBJ2-5): DTGVSQNPRHKITKRGQNVTFRCDPISEHNRLYWYRQTLGQGPEFLTYFQNEAQLEKSRLLSDRFSAERPKGSFSTLEIQRTEQGDSAMYLCASSHREREETQYFGPGTRLLVL.

The chain links TRBV9 to TRBJ2-1; possibly TRBD1 for D (5 bases). V was cut by 0 bases and J by 8 bases, with 12 bases left in between. This CDR3 contains 14 residues. Per germline, CDR1 SGDLS and CDR2 YYNGEE. The CDR3 DNA reads TGTGCCAGCAGCGTAGAGGGGTCATACGATGAGCAGTTCTTC. This gives the protein CASSVEGSYDEQFF. The full variable domain, rest sourced from reference TRBV9 and TRBJ2-1, is DSGVTQTPKHLITATGQRVTLRCSPRSGDLSVYWYQQSLDQGLQFLIQYYNGEERAKGNILERFSAQQFPDLHSELNLSSLELGDSALYFCASSVEGSYDEQFFGPGTRLTVL.

The CDR3 bases are TGCGCCAGCAGCTTGGAGCTACAGGGGGGCGCAGATACGCAGTATTTT. Its translation: CASSLELQGGADTQYF. The V and J genes are TRBV5-1 and TRBJ2-3; 8 nucleotides line up with TRBD1. The germline V gene encodes CDR1 SGHRS and CDR2 YFSETQ. The length of the CDR3 is 16 residues. With V trimmed by 0 bases and J by 4 bases, 7 bases remained unmatched.

The CDR3 sequence: CASSLAGGPYEQYF. The CDR3 coding sequence is TGTGCCAGTAGCCTAGCGGGAGGGCCTTACGAGCAGTACTTC. The chain carries TRBV19 and TRBJ2-7; 12 bases align to TRBD2. Germline assignment: CDR1 LNHDA and CDR2 SQIVND (reference sequence). V lost 6 bases and J lost 4; bases outside the gene matches: 4. The CDR3 is made up of 14 amino acids.

The V call is TRBV9, the J call TRBJ2-7; 10 bases are a match to TRBD2. This CDR3 contains 17 residues. Germline assignment: CDR1 SGDLS and CDR2 YYNGEE. With 4 bases clipped from V and 2 bases from J, the junction kept 12 bases outside the gene matches. The CDR3 DNA is TGTGCCAGCAGCCCCGGGATAGCGGGAGGCTTTCCCTACGAGCAGTACTTC. Amino acids: CASSPGIAGGFPYEQYF.

This clone appeared a few times. The chain recombines TRBV4-3 with TRBJ2-7; possible D gene TRBD2, 6 bases. The CDR3 has 20 amino acids. V was trimmed by 8 bases and J by 3 bases, leaving 35 bases between them. Germline values: CDR1 LGHNA, CDR2 YSLEER. The CDR3 bases are TGCGCCAGCCTCACGGGGGTAGAACCAGAGATAAGGTGGATCAACTACGAGCAGTACTTC. Translated: CASLTGVEPEIRWINYEQYF.

This rearrangement joins TRBV27 to TRBJ2-3; 7 positions agree with TRBD2. The CDR3 is 14 residues long. The junction had 4 bases not matched to a gene; V was cut back by 2 bases and J by 5 bases. The germline gives CDR1 MNHEY, CDR2 SMNVEV (reference sequence). CDR3 DNA: TGTGCCAGCAGTTTAGGCCTAGCGGTAGATACGCAGTATTTT. This encodes CASSLGLAVDTQYF.

V is TRBV18 and J is TRBJ2-5; D is possibly TRBD2 (5 bases). The CDR3 sequence is 16 residues long. Germline CDR1 is KGHSH and CDR2 is LQKENI. Trimming removed 2 bases from V and 2 bases from J, with 15 bases in between. The CDR3 loop is CASSPSGGPKQETQYF. The CDR3 coding sequence is TGTGCCAGCTCACCAAGTGGAGGCCCCAAACAAGAGACCCAGTACTTC.

This clone turned up a few times. The chain links TRBV9 to TRBJ2-1; 8 bases map to TRBD1. CDR3 length equals 16 residues. Germline assignment: CDR1 SGDLS and CDR2 YYNGEE. After removal of 0 bases from V and 6 bases from J, the junction contained 8 bases not matched to a gene. DNA for the CDR3: TGTGCCAGCAGCGTAGCTATCCAGGGGGCCTTCAATGAGCAGTTCTTC. It codes for CASSVAIQGAFNEQFF.